The 24 T cell receptor beta chains reported below all come from one sample, sequenced in a study of breast tumors, draining lymph nodes, adjacent tissues. MiXCR, applied by TCRdb to the multiplex PCR reads, yields one record per CDR3 protein. The sample shows some 100,000 distinct CDR3 sequences, 21% of them seen only once. Axillary draining lymph nodes of breast cancer patients supplied the node samples. The sequenced sample consisted of axillary lymph node tissue. Receptors originate from a female donor with breast cancer. Some clones in this sample may be carry-over from other donors' samples.

For this clonotype: This may arise from a read error, as a much more abundant clone is one base away. The rearrangement joins TRBV27 to TRBJ2-7; 11 bases are shared with TRBD2. Germline CDR1 and CDR2: MNHEY and SMNVEV (reference sequence). Trimming cost V 7 bases and J 3 bases; bases outside gene matches: 8. The CDR3 is made up of 15 amino acids. Here the CDR3 DNA reads TGTGCCAGCATCCACAAGACTAGCGGGGACTACGAGCAGTACTTC. As protein: CASIHKTSGDYEQYF.

This clonotype showed up many times. The rearrangement uses TRBV15 and TRBJ2-3; no clear D. Germline V lookup: CDR1 LNHNV, CDR2 YYDKDF (reference sequence). CDR3 size: 14 residues. V was trimmed by 0 bases and J by 6 bases, leaving 10 bases between them. CDR3 region: CATSRDVLQDTQYF. For the CDR3, the DNA is TGTGCCACCAGCAGAGATGTGCTTCAGGATACGCAGTATTTT.

Remarks on this clonotype: This clone may be a read error of a much larger clone one base away. The chain recombines TRBV5-1 with TRBJ2-3; D could derive from TRBD1 or TRBD2 (5 bases each). The germline CDR1 and CDR2 sequences are SGHRS and YFSETQ. The CDR3 totals 16 residues. CDR3 DNA: TGCGGCAGCAGCCCGGGACGTAGCTGGGGGACAGATACGCAGTATTTT. This gives the protein CGSSPGRSWGTDTQYF. Variable domain in full (rest from reference TRBV5-1 and TRBJ2-3): KAGVTQTPRYLIKTRGQQVTLSCSPISGHRSVSWYQQTPGQGLQFLFEYFSETQRNKGNFPGRFSGRQFSNSRSEMNVSTLELGDSALYLCGSSPGRSWGTDTQYFGPGTRLTVL.

This clonotype was seen at least ten times. This sequence joins TRBV24-1 and TRBJ1-2; TRBD1 matches at 7 bases. J was trimmed by 8 bases and V by 3 bases; bases with no gene match: 17. The CDR3 runs to 17 residues. The germline V gene has CDR1 KGHDR and CDR2 SFDVKD. The CDR3 bases are TGTGCCACCAGTGATATTGGGACAGCATCAGGCGACGGGGGCTACACCTTC. Protein sequence: CATSDIGTASGDGGYTF.

This clonotype was observed many times. The V call is TRBV20-1, the J call TRBJ2-1; TRBD1 matches at 8 bases. Germline CDR1 DFQATT, CDR2 SNEGSKA (reference sequence). The CDR3 is made up of 15 amino acids. Trimming removed 6 bases from V and 7 bases from J; junction bases left unmatched: 14. CDR3 nucleotide sequence: TGCAGTGCAAACCTTGACAGGGGAAGAAGGAATGAGCAGTTCTTC. Translating gives CSANLDRGRRNEQFF.

This clonotype was recorded many times. V and J are TRBV5-5 and TRBJ2-7; perhaps TRBD1 as D (6 bases). Germline V lookup: CDR1 SGHKS, CDR2 YYEKEE (reference sequence). This CDR3 comprises 14 residues. V was clipped by 3 bases and J by 5 bases, with 15 bases between them. The CDR3 nucleotides read TGTGCCAGCAGCTCACCCACAGGGTACGACGAGCAGTACTTC. Protein product: CASSSPTGYDEQYF.

The V gene is TRBV25-1, the J gene TRBJ2-1; 12 bases map to TRBD2. The trim removed 2 bases at V and 7 bases at J, leaving 18 bases unmatched. This CDR3 contains 20 residues. CDR1 MGHDK and CDR2 SYGVNS come from the germline V gene. The CDR3 is CASSEIAGLAGGPVRNEQFF. CDR3 nucleotide sequence: TGTGCCAGCAGTGAAATAGCAGGGCTAGCGGGAGGGCCGGTTCGGAATGAGCAGTTCTTC.

This clonotype has at least ten counts. The rearrangement joins TRBV20-1 to TRBJ2-1, with 8 bases matching TRBD2. Germline V CDR1 and CDR2: DFQATT, SNEGSKA (reference sequence). The CDR3 contains 12 residues. With 7 bases clipped from V and 10 bases from J, the junction kept 9 bases outside the gene matches. The CDR3 bases are TGCAGTGTTCGGGGGGGTGGGATAGAGCAGTTCTTC. The encoded protein is CSVRGGGIEQFF.

The sample holds many counts of this clonotype. This chain uses TRBV6-5 with TRBJ1-2, with a weak D call TRBD1 (5 bases). Trimming pared 4 bases from V and 7 bases from J, leaving 13 bases between. This CDR3 is built from 13 residues. CDR1 is MNHEY and CDR2 is SVGAGI in the germline V gene. Here the CDR3 DNA reads TGTGCCAGCAGTTCCCCAGGGTCGGGTGGCTACACCTTC. This gives the protein CASSSPGSGGYTF.

This clonotype came up a few times. Possible read error: a much larger clone is one base away. The J gene is TRBJ1-5, the V gene TRBV10-3; D unclear. Germline CDR1 ENHRY, CDR2 SYGVKD. This CDR3 is 12 amino acids long. In nucleotides, the CDR3 is TGTGCCATCGGTGACGGAGGGAGCCCCCAGCATTTT. Translation gives CAIGDGGSPQHF.

Turning to this clonotype: A read error may be the cause here, since a much bigger clone is one base away. This chain uses TRBV4-1 with TRBJ1-4, with D uncertain. The CDR3 sequence is 12 residues long. Germline CDR1 reads MGHRA; CDR2 reads YSYEKL. The CDR3 region is CASSQTGEELFF. DNA for the CDR3: TGTGCCAGCAGCCAAACCGGTGAAGAACTGTTTTTT.

This CDR3 reads CASSLVSLSGGNTIYF. Written as DNA, the CDR3 is TGCGCCAGCAGCTTGGTGTCCCTTTCGGGCGGAAACACCATATATTTT. The rearrangement uses TRBV5-1 and TRBJ1-3; D is undetermined. CDR1 and CDR2 (germline): SGHRS, YFSETQ. V was pared by 0 bases and J by 4 bases, with 14 bases between. The CDR3 extends over 16 amino acids. The full variable domain, completed using reference TRBV5-1 and TRBJ1-3, is KAGVTQTPRYLIKTRGQQVTLSCSPISGHRSVSWYQQTPGQGLQFLFEYFSETQRNKGNFPGRFSGRQFSNSRSEMNVSTLELGDSALYLCASSLVSLSGGNTIYFGEGSWLTVV.

This clonotype was seen many times. The chain links TRBV7-3 to TRBJ1-5; no clear D gene. From germline, CDR1 is SGHTA and CDR2 FQGTGA. The V end was cut by 1 base, the J end by 4 bases, with 20 bases between. The CDR3 has 18 amino acids. The CDR3 DNA reads TGTGCCAGCAGCTTAATATCTTATTTGGGGAGTGCAAATCAGCCCCAGCATTTT. Protein product: CASSLISYLGSANQPQHF.

The sample holds many counts of this clonotype. The V gene is TRBV29-1, the J gene TRBJ2-7; no firm D call. Germline values: CDR1 SQVTM, CDR2 ANQGSEA. The CDR3 consists of 11 residues. Trimming shortened V by 2 bases and J by 4 bases, and 6 bases separated the two germline ends. This chain's CDR3 is CSVESAYEQYF. CDR3 DNA: TGCAGCGTTGAATCAGCTTACGAGCAGTACTTC.

The sample holds many counts of this clonotype. This chain connects TRBV6-6 to TRBJ1-3; D perhaps matches TRBD1 (5 bases). Trimming cost V 6 bases and J 0 bases, with 15 bases left between them. Germline CDR1 is MNHNY and CDR2 is SVGAGI (reference sequence). The CDR3 covers 16 residues. The CDR3 nucleotides are TGTGCCAGCAGCTCCCTTGGGGGTCACTCTGGAAACACCATATATTTT. Residues: CASSSLGGHSGNTIYF.

Ten or more counts support this clonotype. The rearrangement links TRBV13 to TRBJ2-1; D is unclear. Trimming stripped 1 base from V and 9 bases from J, with 10 bases between. The CDR3 covers 13 residues. The germline V gene has CDR1 PRHDT and CDR2 FYEKMQ (reference sequence). CDR3 coding DNA: TGTGCCAGCAGCTTAGAGTCGGGTGGTGAGCAGTTCTTC. Translation: CASSLESGGEQFF.

The chain links TRBV9 to TRBJ2-6, with D unresolved. There are 17 residues in the CDR3. CDR1 and CDR2 from the germline V gene are SGDLS and YYNGEE. V lost 0 bases and J 1 base, leaving 11 bases between the germline ends. For the CDR3, the DNA is TGTGCCAGCAGCGTAGCCATAGGCGTATCTGGGGCCAACGTCCTGACTTTC. Its protein is CASSVAIGVSGANVLTF.

This clonotype was observed many times. The chain recombines TRBV2 with TRBJ2-7; 11 nucleotides line up with TRBD1. CDR1 and CDR2 from the germline V gene are SNHLY and FYNNEI. This CDR3 is built from 12 residues. Losses at the gene ends were 10 bases for V and 3 bases for J; bases not matched to a gene: 2. This chain's CDR3 is CATGQGVYEQYF. Here the CDR3 DNA reads TGTGCCACGGGACAGGGGGTCTACGAGCAGTACTTC. The variable domain in full, with the rest retrieved from reference TRBV2 and TRBJ2-7, is EPEVTQTPSHQVTQMGQEVILRCVPISNHLYFYWYRQILGQKVEFLVSFYNNEISEKSEIFDDQFSVERPDGSNFTLKIRSTKLEDSAMYFCATGQGVYEQYFGPGTRLTVT.

Ten or more counts support this clonotype. The V gene is TRBV2, the J gene TRBJ2-5, with 9 nucleotides matching TRBD1. V lost 4 bases to trimming and J lost 4 bases; unmatched junction nucleotides: 7. The CDR3 is 15 amino acids. The germline gives CDR1 SNHLY, CDR2 FYNNEI. The CDR3 is CASSVGADRGETQYF. The CDR3 DNA sequence: TGTGCCAGCAGTGTTGGGGCGGACAGGGGAGAGACCCAGTACTTC.

There are many counts of this clonotype. The chain has TRBV9 and TRBJ2-5; D is perhaps TRBD2 (5 bases). Looked up from germline, CDR1 is SGDLS and CDR2 is YYNGEE. V was clipped by 4 bases and J by 1 base, with 14 bases between them. The CDR3 contains 15 residues. CDR3 in amino acids: CASSSSPGSQETQYF. The CDR3 DNA reads TGTGCCAGCAGCTCCTCACCGGGGAGCCAAGAGACCCAGTACTTC.

This clonotype came up many times. The chain joins TRBV12-3 or TRBV12-4 to TRBJ1-4; D not resolved. The CDR3 totals 15 residues. Between the trimmed V and J ends, which lost 1 base and 8 bases, there was a span of 14 bases. The CDR3 DNA reads as TGTGCCAGCAGTTTAGGGCAGGTGGAGGTGGAAAAACTGTTTTTT. This encodes CASSLGQVEVEKLFF.

This clonotype was picked up many times. This chain uses TRBV27 with TRBJ1-2; TRBD1 matches at 10 bases. The CDR3 spans 14 residues. After removal of 6 bases from V and 2 bases from J, the junction contained 3 bases not matched to a gene. The germline gives CDR1 MNHEY, CDR2 SMNVEV (reference sequence). The CDR3 sequence is CASRGDRGNYGYTF. The CDR3 DNA is TGTGCCAGCAGGGGGGACAGGGGAAACTATGGCTACACCTTC.

A word on this clonotype: A much larger clone differs by one base, so this may be a read error. The chain recombines TRBV2 with TRBJ1-5; 7 positions match TRBD1. Germline CDR1 reads SNHLY; CDR2 reads FYNNEI. The CDR3 spans 14 residues. CDR3 amino acids: CASSRTGPSQLQHF. The CDR3 nucleotides are TGTGCCAGCAGTCGGACAGGTCCCAGTCAGCTCCAGCATTTT.

This clonotype was counted between two and nine times. The rearrangement links TRBV20-1 to TRBJ2-2; maybe TRBD2 (5 bases). V lost 4 bases and J 7 bases, leaving 16 bases between the germline ends. There are 14 residues in the CDR3. The germline gives CDR1 DFQATT, CDR2 SNEGSKA (reference sequence). CDR3 residues: CSANLGIHSGELFF. In DNA, the CDR3 is TGCAGTGCTAACCTCGGGATTCATAGCGGGGAGCTGTTTTTT.